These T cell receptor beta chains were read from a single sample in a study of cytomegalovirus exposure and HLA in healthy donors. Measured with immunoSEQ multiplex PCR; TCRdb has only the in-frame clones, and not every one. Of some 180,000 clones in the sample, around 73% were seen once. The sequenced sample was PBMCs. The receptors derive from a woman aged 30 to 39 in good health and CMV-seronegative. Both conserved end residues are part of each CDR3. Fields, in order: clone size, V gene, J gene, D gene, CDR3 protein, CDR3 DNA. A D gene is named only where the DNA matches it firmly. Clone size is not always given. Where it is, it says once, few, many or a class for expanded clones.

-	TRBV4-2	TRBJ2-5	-	CASSSKGGTQLSVAQYF	TGTGCCAGCAGCTCCAAAGGCGGGACCCAACTCTCGGTGGCCCAGTACTTC
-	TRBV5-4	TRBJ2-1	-	CASSLGDYNEQFF	TGTGCCAGCAGCTTAGGGGACTACAATGAGCAGTTCTTC
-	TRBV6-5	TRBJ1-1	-	CASRQGGGRTEAFF	TGTGCCAGCAGACAAGGGGGGGGGCGCACTGAAGCTTTCTTT
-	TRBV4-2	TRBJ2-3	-	CASSQDLDTQYF	TGTGCCAGCAGCCAAGATCTCGATACGCAGTATTTT
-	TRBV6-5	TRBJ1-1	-	CASSYSTGVNTEAFF	TGTGCCAGCAGTTATTCAACAGGAGTGAACACTGAAGCTTTCTTT
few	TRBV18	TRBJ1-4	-	CASSPRIMSLANEKLFF	TGTGCCAGCTCACCGCGAATTATGTCCCTGGCTAATGAAAAACTGTTTTTT
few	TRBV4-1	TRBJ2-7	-	CASSQVNFRGTFYEQYF	TGCGCCAGCAGCCAAGTCAATTTCCGGGGAACATTTTACGAGCAGTACTTC
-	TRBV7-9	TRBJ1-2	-	CASSLASGGGGYTF	TGTGCCAGCAGCTTAGCGTCCGGGGGAGGGGGCTACACCTTC
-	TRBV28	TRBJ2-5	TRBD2	CASSPTLTSGNQETQYF	TGTGCCAGCAGTCCCACGTTGACTAGCGGGAATCAAGAGACCCAGTACTTC
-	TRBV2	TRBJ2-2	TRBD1	CASRSRTGLTGELFF	TGTGCCAGCCGGAGCCGGACAGGGTTGACCGGGGAGCTGTTTTTT